Listed below are T cell receptor beta chains from one sample, sequenced in a study of chemoradiotherapy in HPV16-positive cancers. Produced via immunoSEQ multiplex PCR; TCRdb's table is partial and in-frame only. The table has about 7,000 clones, about nine tenths seen once. The specimen comprised tumor tissue, sampled from a patient who underwent chemoradiotherapy. The receptors here all came from a human donor with HPV-associated anogenital cancer. The CDR3 runs from the conserved cysteine through the conserved F or W. Each record gives: clone size, V gene, D gene, J gene, CDR3 DNA, CDR3 protein. A D gene is named only where the DNA matches it firmly. Clone size is not always given. Where it is, it says once, few, many or a class for expanded clones.

size: once
V: TRBV4-2
D: NA
J: TRBJ1-1
DNA: TGTGCCAGCAGCCAAGATCTGCGAGGGGGCACTGAAGCTTTCTTT
CDR3: CASSQDLRGGTEAFF

size: NA
V: TRBV7-6
D: TRBD1
J: TRBJ1-1
DNA: TGTGCCAGCAGCCGAAGGGACAGTACTGAAGCTTTCTTT
CDR3: CASSRRDSTEAFF

size: NA
V: TRBV5-1
D: TRBD1
J: TRBJ2-1
DNA: TGCGCCAGCAGCGGCGTCACAGGGGAAGGGGACGAGCAGTTCTTC
CDR3: CASSGVTGEGDEQFF

size: large
V: TRBV25-1
D: NA
J: TRBJ1-2
DNA: TGTGCCAGCAGCCCCGGGATCCCCGATGGCTACACCTTC
CDR3: CASSPGIPDGYTF

size: NA
V: TRBV7-3
D: TRBD2
J: TRBJ2-1
DNA: TGTGCCAGCAGCTTAGCTAGCGGGGGATCATACAATGAGCAGTTCTTC
CDR3: CASSLASGGSYNEQFF

size: NA
V: TRBV28
D: NA
J: TRBJ1-5
DNA: TGTGCCAGCAGTCCGGAGCTTGGGGATCAGCCCCAGCATTTT
CDR3: CASSPELGDQPQHF

size: NA
V: TRBV11-3
D: NA
J: TRBJ1-1
DNA: TGTGCCAGCAGCTTAAATATAAACACTGAAGCTTTCTTT
CDR3: CASSLNINTEAFF

size: NA
V: TRBV19
D: NA
J: TRBJ2-4
DNA: TGTGCCTCACGAGGGGGACTGGACATTCAGTACTTC
CDR3: CASRGGLDIQYF

size: NA
V: TRBV6-5
D: NA
J: TRBJ2-1
DNA: TGTGCCAGCAGTCCAGGGACGGAACTTTACAATGAGCAGTTCTTC
CDR3: CASSPGTELYNEQFF

size: few
V: TRBV11-3
D: TRBD2
J: TRBJ2-1
DNA: TGTGCCAGCAGAGGACTAGCGAGCTCCTACAATGAGCAGTTCTTC
CDR3: CASRGLASSYNEQFF

size: NA
V: TRBV28
D: NA
J: TRBJ2-5
DNA: TGTGCCAGCAGTTTAGGGCAGGGACAAGAGACCCAGTACTTC
CDR3: CASSLGQGQETQYF

size: NA
V: TRBV25-1
D: NA
J: TRBJ2-7
DNA: TGTGCCAGCAGTGGCCCCGGGACAACATTCTCCTACGAGCAGTACTTC
CDR3: CASSGPGTTFSYEQYF

size: NA
V: TRBV29-1
D: NA
J: TRBJ2-7
DNA: TGCAGCGTTGGATTAGCGGACCATCCCTACGAGCAGTACTTC
CDR3: CSVGLADHPYEQYF

size: NA
V: TRBV7-9
D: NA
J: TRBJ1-2
DNA: TGTGCCAGCAGTTCGACAGAGAGCTATGGCTACACCTTT
CDR3: CASSSTESYGYTF

size: NA
V: TRBV29-1
D: NA
J: TRBJ2-1
DNA: TGCAGCGTTGAACGTGAGGACAGTTTCAGGTTCTTC
CDR3: CSVEREDSFRFF

size: few
V: TRBV11-2
D: NA
J: TRBJ1-4
DNA: TGTGCCAGCAGCTTAGCATCGGGGCTTCGGAATGAAAAACTGTTTTTT
CDR3: CASSLASGLRNEKLFF

size: NA
V: TRBV19
D: TRBD1
J: TRBJ1-5
DNA: TGTGCCAGCACCGGGACAGGGTATAATATTGGCAATCAGCCCCAGCATTTT
CDR3: CASTGTGYNIGNQPQHF

size: once
V: TRBV29-1
D: NA
J: TRBJ2-7
DNA: TGCAGCGTCCGAGGGGACAGCTCTGAGACTAGTAGTATCCACGAGCAGTACTTC
CDR3: CSVRGDSSETSSIHEQYF

size: once
V: TRBV7-2
D: NA
J: TRBJ2-1
DNA: TGTGCCAGCAGCCCAGATCCGCAATACAATGAGCAGTTCTTC
CDR3: CASSPDPQYNEQFF

size: NA
V: TRBV7-8
D: NA
J: TRBJ1-1
DNA: TGTGCCAGCAGCTTAGTTAATGGACGGAACCGTGAAGCTTTCTTT
CDR3: CASSLVNGRNREAFF

size: NA
V: TRBV30
D: TRBD1
J: TRBJ1-1
DNA: TGTGCCTGGAGTGTACGAGACAGGGGTAACACTGAAGCTTTCTTT
CDR3: CAWSVRDRGNTEAFF

size: NA
V: TRBV12-5
D: TRBD1
J: TRBJ1-1
DNA: TGTGCTAGTCGAGCAACCTCGACAGGGATGAATGAAGCTTTCTTT
CDR3: CASRATSTGMNEAFF

size: NA
V: TRBV10-3
D: NA
J: TRBJ2-1
DNA: TGTGCCGTCAAAATTTCAGTTTCCTACAATGAGCAGTTCTTC
CDR3: CAVKISVSYNEQFF

size: NA
V: TRBV5-1
D: TRBD2
J: TRBJ2-3
DNA: TGCGCCAGCAGCTTGGGACTAGCGGAGCTAAGCACAGATACGCAGTATTTT
CDR3: CASSLGLAELSTDTQYF

size: NA
V: TRBV4-2
D: NA
J: TRBJ2-7
DNA: TGTGCCAGCAGCTCACAACCCGGCGTCCTCGGGGAGCAGTACTTC
CDR3: CASSSQPGVLGEQYF

size: NA
V: TRBV7-8
D: TRBD1
J: TRBJ2-7
DNA: TGTGCCAGCAGCGACAGGGGGAACGACGAGCAGTACTTC
CDR3: CASSDRGNDEQYF

size: NA
V: TRBV11-3
D: TRBD1
J: TRBJ2-3
DNA: TGTGCCAGCAGCTTATTTACCCCGGGACAGGGGGTGGATACGCAGTATTTT
CDR3: CASSLFTPGQGVDTQYF

size: NA
V: TRBV27
D: NA
J: TRBJ2-7
DNA: TGTGCCAGCAGTTTCGCATGGGGCGACTCCTACGAGCAGTACTTC
CDR3: CASSFAWGDSYEQYF

size: NA
V: TRBV5-1
D: NA
J: TRBJ2-3
DNA: TGCGCCAGCAGCACTGACGCGGCAGATACGCAGTATTTT
CDR3: CASSTDAADTQYF

size: NA
V: TRBV7-9
D: NA
J: TRBJ1-5
DNA: TGTGCCAGCAGCTCCGGGGCTTTTGGGGACCAGCATTTT
CDR3: CASSSGAFGDQHF

size: NA
V: TRBV18
D: TRBD1
J: TRBJ1-3
DNA: TGTGCCAGCTCACCACAGGGGGCGGCCACCATATATTTT
CDR3: CASSPQGAATIYF

size: NA
V: TRBV2
D: NA
J: TRBJ2-4
DNA: TGTGCCAGCTTGGCGGAAAGTGAAAACATTCAGTACTTC
CDR3: CASLAESENIQYF

size: NA
V: TRBV7-2
D: TRBD1
J: TRBJ1-4
DNA: TGTGCCAGCAGCCGGGGGGGGGACCGAGACAGGGGAATGTTTTTT
CDR3: CASSRGGDRDRGMFF

size: NA
V: TRBV6-6
D: NA
J: TRBJ2-7
DNA: TGTGCCAGCAGCACCCGCTCCTACGAGCAGTACTTC
CDR3: CASSTRSYEQYF

size: NA
V: TRBV7-2
D: NA
J: TRBJ1-2
DNA: TGTGCCAGCAGCTTAGATACTAACTATGGCTACACCTTC
CDR3: CASSLDTNYGYTF

size: NA
V: TRBV9
D: TRBD2
J: TRBJ2-3
DNA: TGTGCCAGCACGCGGACTAGCGGGAGAACAGATACGCAGTATTTT
CDR3: CASTRTSGRTDTQYF

size: NA
V: TRBV5-8
D: NA
J: TRBJ2-1
DNA: TGTGCCAGCAGCTTGAACGGATACTCCTACAATGAGCAGTTCTTC
CDR3: CASSLNGYSYNEQFF

size: NA
V: TRBV7-8
D: TRBD2
J: TRBJ2-1
DNA: TGTGCCAGCAGCCCCATACGCTCGGGACTACAACGGGGCAATGAGCAGTTCTTC
CDR3: CASSPIRSGLQRGNEQFF

size: NA
V: TRBV5-4
D: NA
J: TRBJ2-2
DNA: TGTGCCAGCAGCCCAAGTTACAGGGGAGGCCTGTTTTTT
CDR3: CASSPSYRGGLFF

size: once
V: TRBV6-6
D: NA
J: TRBJ2-3
DNA: TGTGCCAGCAGTAAGAGCACAGATACGCAGTATTTT
CDR3: CASSKSTDTQYF

size: NA
V: TRBV25-1
D: NA
J: TRBJ1-5
DNA: TGTGCCAGCAGTAGTGGATTTGAGCCCCAGCATTTT
CDR3: CASSSGFEPQHF

size: NA
V: TRBV30
D: TRBD2
J: TRBJ2-2
DNA: TGTGCCTGGAGGATCGGCGGGGGTTTGACCGGGGAGCTGTTTTTT
CDR3: CAWRIGGGLTGELFF

size: NA
V: TRBV18
D: NA
J: TRBJ2-2
DNA: TGTGCCAGCTCCCGAACGGACGACGGTACCGGGGAGCTGTTTTTT
CDR3: CASSRTDDGTGELFF

size: NA
V: TRBV9
D: NA
J: TRBJ2-7
DNA: TGTGCCAGCAGCGTGGAGGGGGGCGCGACCTACGAGCAGTACTTC
CDR3: CASSVEGGATYEQYF

size: NA
V: TRBV10-3
D: TRBD1
J: TRBJ1-3
DNA: TGTGCCATCAGTGAGCCGGCCAGGGGGCTCTCTGGAAACACCATATATTTT
CDR3: CAISEPARGLSGNTIYF

size: NA
V: TRBV6-1
D: NA
J: TRBJ1-1
DNA: TGTGCCAGCAATTTTTTGGCGACGACTGAAGCTTTCTTT
CDR3: CASNFLATTEAFF

size: NA
V: TRBV5-1
D: TRBD2
J: TRBJ2-2
DNA: TGCGCCAGCAGCAGCCTGACGGGGGGAGGGGTCACCGGGGAGCTGTTTTTT
CDR3: CASSSLTGGGVTGELFF

size: NA
V: TRBV11-2
D: NA
J: TRBJ1-2
DNA: TGTGCCAGCAGCTTAGCTCCCATATTCCCCGGGGGTGGGGACTATGGCTACACCTTC
CDR3: CASSLAPIFPGGGDYGYTF

size: NA
V: TRBV6-6
D: TRBD1
J: TRBJ2-3
DNA: TGTGCCAGCAGTTACAGGGGGCTCCAAGATACGCAGTATTTT
CDR3: CASSYRGLQDTQYF

size: NA
V: TRBV4-1
D: TRBD1
J: TRBJ2-7
DNA: TGCGCCAGCAGCCATGGGACAGGGGCGATCTACGAGCAGTACTTC
CDR3: CASSHGTGAIYEQYF

size: few
V: TRBV7-2
D: NA
J: TRBJ1-2
DNA: TGTGCCAGCAGCTTCACTAACGGGGATAACTATGGCTACACCTTC
CDR3: CASSFTNGDNYGYTF

size: NA
V: TRBV27
D: NA
J: TRBJ1-1
DNA: TGTGCCAGCAGAACACAGGGACAAAACACTGAAGCTTTCTTT
CDR3: CASRTQGQNTEAFF